A selection of T cell receptor beta chains follows, all from one sample in a study of glioma-infiltrating T cells. One entry per CDR3 protein, called by TCRdb with MiXCR from the multiplex PCR reads. The sample has about 190,000 distinct CDR3 sequences; roughly 32% are singletons. Sequencing was done on a sample of glioma tissue, nonneoplastic brain tissue, or PBMCs (not recorded which). The receptors here all came from a human donor with low-grade glioma or glioblastoma, undergoing nonglioma brain surgery, or in good health (not recorded which). CDR3s include the opening cysteine and the closing phenylalanine or tryptophan. Each record gives: clone size, V gene, D gene, J gene, CDR3 DNA, CDR3 protein. The D gene is left open where the match is weak. Clone size is stated in some rows and not others, as once, few, many or a class when expanded.

many	TRBV20-1	.	TRBJ2-1	TGCAGTGTTTGGGGCAAAACTAACAATGAGCAGTTCTTC	CSVWGKTNNEQFF
few	TRBV24-1	.	TRBJ2-2	TGTGCCTCGATGGACAGTGCTACCGGGGAGCTGTTTTTT	CASMDSATGELFF
many	TRBV6-1	.	TRBJ2-5	TGTGCCAGCAGCCCCAGCGAAACCAGACGGGAGACCCAGTACTTC	CASSPSETRRETQYF
many	TRBV11-3	.	TRBJ2-2	TGTGCCAGCAGCAAACAGGAGGCCGGGGAGCTGTTTTTT	CASSKQEAGELFF
few	TRBV12-3/TRBV12-4	.	TRBJ1-3	TGTGCCAGCAGTTATAGGTCTGGAAACACCATATATTTT	CASSYRSGNTIYF
.	TRBV9	.	TRBJ2-7	TGTGCCAGCAGCGCCGACCAGGGCCCCAGGGGGCAGTACTTC	CASSADQGPRGQYF
.	TRBV12-5	.	TRBJ2-1	TGTGCTAGTGTGGCTGAGTCCTACAATGAGCAGTTCTTC	CASVAESYNEQFF
.	TRBV6-2/TRBV6-3	TRBD1	TRBJ2-7	TGTGCCAGCGGGTTGGGACAGGGGGGCGAGCAGTACTTC	CASGLGQGGEQYF
few	TRBV12-3/TRBV12-4	.	TRBJ2-7	TGTGCCAGCAGTGCGGAGTCCGAGCAGTACTTC	CASSAESEQYF
many	TRBV7-9	.	TRBJ1-3	TGTGCCAGCAGCCGGACACCCGGAAACACCATATATTTT	CASSRTPGNTIYF
many	TRBV28	.	TRBJ2-4	TGTGCCAGCAGTTCCCTACTTGAGAGGGTATGGGCGAACATTCAGTACTTC	CASSSLLERVWANIQYF
many	TRBV4-3	.	TRBJ1-2	TGCGCCAGCAGCCAAGTATATGCCTCGGCAGGAGCTAACTATGGCTACACCTTC	CASSQVYASAGANYGYTF
many	TRBV2	TRBD1	TRBJ2-2	TGTGCCAGCAGTGGACAGGGACACACCGGGGAGCTGTTTTTT	CASSGQGHTGELFF
.	TRBV30	.	TRBJ2-3	TGTGCCTACGGACTCGAGCATGACACAGATACGCAGTATTTT	CAYGLEHDTDTQYF
few	TRBV19	TRBD1	TRBJ2-1	TGTGCCAGTAGTATCGTTAGGGGGCATTCCTACAATGAGCAGTTCTTC	CASSIVRGHSYNEQFF
many	TRBV12-3/TRBV12-4	.	TRBJ2-6	TGTGCCAGCAGTCACGCAGGCTCTGGGGCCAACGTCCTGACTTTC	CASSHAGSGANVLTF
.	TRBV5-4	TRBD2	TRBJ2-1	TGTGCCAGCAGCTTGCCCGGGACTATGTACAATGAGCAGTTCTTC	CASSLPGTMYNEQFF
.	TRBV6-1	.	TRBJ1-1	TGTGCCAGCAACCAGAGACAGTCTAACACTAAAGCCTTCTTT	CASNQRQSNTKAFF
.	TRBV19	.	TRBJ1-2	TGTGCCAGTAGTACAACAGCTGTTAACTATGGCTACACCTTC	CASSTTAVNYGYTF
many	TRBV27	TRBD1	TRBJ2-2	TGTGCCAGCAGTCCTGCGACAGGGACGCCCGGGGAGCTGTTTTTT	CASSPATGTPGELFF
many	TRBV7-9	TRBD1	TRBJ1-1	TGTGCCAGCAGCGGGACAGGGGGCGGCACTGAAGCTTTCTTT	CASSGTGGGTEAFF
many	TRBV20-1	TRBD1	TRBJ1-4	TGCAGTGCTAGTTGGACCGGACAGGGGTTTTGGGATGAAAAACTGTTTTTT	CSASWTGQGFWDEKLFF
many	TRBV6-1	TRBD2	TRBJ2-1	TGTGCCAGCCGACTAGCGGAGACCAATGAGCAGTTCTTC	CASRLAETNEQFF
many	TRBV7-2	.	TRBJ2-3	TGTGCCAGCAGCCCCGGTTGGAGGGTAGCGGATCAATCGCAGTATTTT	CASSPGWRVADQSQYF
.	TRBV5-1	.	TRBJ1-2	TGCGCCAGCAGCGATTCTCAAGCGGACTATGGCTACACCTTC	CASSDSQADYGYTF
few	TRBV30	TRBD1	TRBJ1-5	TGTGCCTGGAGTAAACCCGGACAGGGCTATCAGCCCCAGCATTTT	CAWSKPGQGYQPQHF
many	TRBV10-2	.	TRBJ2-7	TGCGCCAGCAGTGACCAGGGAATAAACGAGCAGTACTTC	CASSDQGINEQYF
many	TRBV20-1	TRBD2	TRBJ2-2	TGCAGTGCTCGCCGGACTAGCGGATACACCGGGGAGCTGTTTTTT	CSARRTSGYTGELFF
.	TRBV20-1	TRBD2	TRBJ2-7	TGCAGTGCTAGAGAACTAGCGGGAGTCAACGAGCAGTACTTC	CSARELAGVNEQYF
.	TRBV7-2	.	TRBJ2-1	TGTGCCAGCAGCTTACCGCGGAGATCGGACAATGAGAAGTTCTTC	CASSLPRRSDNEKFF
many	TRBV6-2/TRBV6-3	TRBD2	TRBJ2-5	TGTGCCAGCAGTTACGGACTAGCGGGAGGACAAGAGACCCAGTACTTC	CASSYGLAGGQETQYF
many	TRBV20-1	.	TRBJ2-1	TGCAGTGCTAGTGGGACTCCCGGTATCTACAATGAGCAGTTCTTC	CSASGTPGIYNEQFF
few	TRBV12-3/TRBV12-4	.	TRBJ2-7	TGTGCCAGCAGTTTAAACAGGCCCCCCTACGAGCAGTACTTC	CASSLNRPPYEQYF
many	TRBV27	.	TRBJ2-1	TGTGCCAGCAGTTGGTCCGCGGGCAATGAGCAGTTCTTC	CASSWSAGNEQFF
many	TRBV2	TRBD1	TRBJ1-2	TGTGCCAGCAGTTCCCAATCCGGGACAGGGTATGGCTACACCTTC	CASSSQSGTGYGYTF
many	TRBV18	.	TRBJ2-7	TGTGCCAGCTCACCTTCACCCGGGGACGGAGAGCAGTACTTC	CASSPSPGDGEQYF
.	TRBV7-3	.	TRBJ1-1	TGTGTTAGCAGCTTAACCGGGGCGGGCGCTGAAGCTTTCTTT	CVSSLTGAGAEAFF
many	TRBV10-3	.	TRBJ2-7	TGTGCCATCAGTGAGTCTAGGGGGGCGGGTGAGCAGTACTTC	CAISESRGAGEQYF
few	TRBV19	TRBD2	TRBJ2-7	TGTGCCAGTAGTACCCGGGCCCCTAGCGGACCCTACGAGCAGTACTTC	CASSTRAPSGPYEQYF
many	TRBV7-2	.	TRBJ2-1	TGTGCCAGCAGCTTAGCGGCATACAATGAGCAGTTCTTC	CASSLAAYNEQFF
many	TRBV12-3/TRBV12-4	TRBD2	TRBJ2-1	TGTGCCAGCAGTCTAGCGGGAGTGGGGTGGAATGAGCAGTTCTTC	CASSLAGVGWNEQFF
few	TRBV9	TRBD1	TRBJ1-3	TGTGCCAGCATGAAAGGACAGGGTTACAACACCATATATTTT	CASMKGQGYNTIYF
many	TRBV4-3	.	TRBJ1-5	TGCGCCAGCAGCCAGTCTACGGATCAGCCCCAGCATTTT	CASSQSTDQPQHF
many	TRBV3-1	TRBD2	TRBJ2-5	TGTGCCAGCAGCTCCAGACTAGCGGGGAAAAACCAAGAGACCCAGTACTTC	CASSSRLAGKNQETQYF
many	TRBV11-2	.	TRBJ1-3	TGTGCCAGCAGCTTGGCCGACAGGGGAAACACCATATATTTT	CASSLADRGNTIYF
.	TRBV4-1	.	TRBJ1-1	TGCGCCAGCACGGCGGAGTCGTCCACTGAAGCTTTCTTT	CASTAESSTEAFF
.	TRBV7-2	.	TRBJ2-7	TGTGCCAGCAGCTTAGTAGGGGTGGGGGGGACAGTATCGCGCGAGCAGTACTTC	CASSLVGVGGTVSREQYF
many	TRBV6-2/TRBV6-3	.	TRBJ2-7	TGTGCCAGCAGTTCTTTTCCCACTAGAACGGGCTACGAGCAGTACTTC	CASSSFPTRTGYEQYF